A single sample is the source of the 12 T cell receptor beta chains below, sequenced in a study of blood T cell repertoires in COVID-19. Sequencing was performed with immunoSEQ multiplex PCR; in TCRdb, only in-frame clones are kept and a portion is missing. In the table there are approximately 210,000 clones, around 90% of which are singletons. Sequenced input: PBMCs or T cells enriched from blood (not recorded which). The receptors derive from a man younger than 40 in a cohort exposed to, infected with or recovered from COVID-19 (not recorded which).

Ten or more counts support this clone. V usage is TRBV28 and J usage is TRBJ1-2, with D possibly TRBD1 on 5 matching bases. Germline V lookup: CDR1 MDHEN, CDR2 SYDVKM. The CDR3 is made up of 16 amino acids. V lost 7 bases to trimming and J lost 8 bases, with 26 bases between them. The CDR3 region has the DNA TGTGCCAGCACCCCGAGAGGAGTTCAGGGAAGGGTAGGCTACACCTTC. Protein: CASTPRGVQGRVGYTF.

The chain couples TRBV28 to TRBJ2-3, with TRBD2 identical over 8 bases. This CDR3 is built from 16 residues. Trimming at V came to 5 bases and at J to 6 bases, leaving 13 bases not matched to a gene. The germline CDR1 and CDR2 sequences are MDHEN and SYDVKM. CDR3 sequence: CASSPLSGTSKDTQYF. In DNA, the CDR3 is TGTGCCAGCAGTCCCCTTTCCGGGACTAGTAAGGATACGCAGTATTTT.

In DNA form, the CDR3 reads TGTGCCACCAGGAGGGACAGGAATTCACCCCTCCACTTT. Protein product: CATRRDRNSPLHF. The rearrangement links TRBV15 to TRBJ1-6, with 8 nucleotides matching TRBD1. CDR3 length: 13 amino acids. CDR1 and CDR2 (germline): LNHNV, YYDKDF (reference sequence). Trimming took 6 bases from V and 7 from J; bases not matched to a gene: 2.

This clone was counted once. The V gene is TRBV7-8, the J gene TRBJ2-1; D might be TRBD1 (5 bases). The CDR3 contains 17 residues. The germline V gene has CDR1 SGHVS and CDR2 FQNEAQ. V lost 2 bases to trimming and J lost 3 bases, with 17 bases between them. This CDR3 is CASSLRSLRGNYNEQFF. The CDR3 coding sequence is TGTGCCAGCAGCTTAAGGTCTCTTAGGGGCAACTACAATGAGCAGTTCTTC.

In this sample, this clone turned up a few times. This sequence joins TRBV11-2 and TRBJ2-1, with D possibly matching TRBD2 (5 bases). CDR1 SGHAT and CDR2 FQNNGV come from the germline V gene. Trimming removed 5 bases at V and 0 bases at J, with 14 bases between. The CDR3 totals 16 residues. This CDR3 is CASSTVRGDSYNEQFF. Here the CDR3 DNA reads TGTGCCAGCAGCACCGTTCGGGGAGACTCCTACAATGAGCAGTTCTTC.

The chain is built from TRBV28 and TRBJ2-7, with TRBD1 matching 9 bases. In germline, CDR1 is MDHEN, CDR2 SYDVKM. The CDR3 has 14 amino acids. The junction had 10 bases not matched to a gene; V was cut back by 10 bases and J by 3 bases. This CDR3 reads CATYGGTGIYEQYF. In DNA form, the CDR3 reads TGTGCCACCTACGGAGGGACAGGGATCTACGAGCAGTACTTC.

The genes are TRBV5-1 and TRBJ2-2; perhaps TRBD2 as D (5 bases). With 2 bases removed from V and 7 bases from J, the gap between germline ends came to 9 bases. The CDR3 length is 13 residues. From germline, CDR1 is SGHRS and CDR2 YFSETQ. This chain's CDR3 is CASSFRDGGELFF. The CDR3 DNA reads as TGCGCCAGCAGCTTTCGGGATGGCGGGGAGCTGTTTTTT.

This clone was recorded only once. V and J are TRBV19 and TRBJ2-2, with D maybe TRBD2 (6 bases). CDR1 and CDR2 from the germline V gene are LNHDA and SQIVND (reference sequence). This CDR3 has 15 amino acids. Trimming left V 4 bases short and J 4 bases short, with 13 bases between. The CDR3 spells CASSTRTKFTGELFF. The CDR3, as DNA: TGTGCCAGTAGTACCCGGACTAAATTCACCGGGGAGCTGTTTTTT.

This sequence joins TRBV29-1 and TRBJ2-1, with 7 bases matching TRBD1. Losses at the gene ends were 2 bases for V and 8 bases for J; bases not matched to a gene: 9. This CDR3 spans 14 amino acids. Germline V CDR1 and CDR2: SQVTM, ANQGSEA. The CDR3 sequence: CSVEKLYRGDEQFF. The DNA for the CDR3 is TGCAGCGTTGAAAAACTCTACAGGGGCGATGAGCAGTTCTTC.

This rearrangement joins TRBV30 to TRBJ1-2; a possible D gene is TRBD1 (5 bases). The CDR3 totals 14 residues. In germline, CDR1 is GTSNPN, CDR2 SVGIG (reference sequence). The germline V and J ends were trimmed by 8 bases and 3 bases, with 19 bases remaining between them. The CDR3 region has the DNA TGTGCCCAGAGTGTCGGGGGGAACTACTATGGCTACACCTTC. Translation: CAQSVGGNYYGYTF.

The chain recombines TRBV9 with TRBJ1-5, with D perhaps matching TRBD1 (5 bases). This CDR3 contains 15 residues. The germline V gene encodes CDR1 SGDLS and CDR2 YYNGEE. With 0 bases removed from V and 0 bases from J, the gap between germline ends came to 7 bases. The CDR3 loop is CASSVGQSSNQPQHF. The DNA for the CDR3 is TGTGCCAGCAGCGTAGGACAGTCTAGCAATCAGCCCCAGCATTTT.

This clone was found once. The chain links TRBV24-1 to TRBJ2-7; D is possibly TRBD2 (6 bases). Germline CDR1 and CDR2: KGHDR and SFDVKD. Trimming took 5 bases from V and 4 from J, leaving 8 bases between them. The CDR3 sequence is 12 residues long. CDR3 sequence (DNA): TGTGCCACCAGTGGGGACTCATACGAGCAGTACTTC. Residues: CATSGDSYEQYF.